This is a list of T cell receptor beta chains from one sample in a study of blood T cell repertoires in COVID-19. Some clones are missing from TCRdb's copy, which holds only in-frame ones; the method was immunoSEQ multiplex PCR. Of about 200,000 clones in the sample, 85% are singletons; the top ten hold under 2.5%. The sequencing sample was made of peripheral blood. The receptor set was obtained from a woman aged 70-85 years with COVID-19, enrolled during active disease. Each CDR3 is given with its conserved first and last residue. The D gene is left open where the match is weak. A clone size is listed for some rows: how often the clone was seen (once, few, many), or a class if it is expanded.

d_call clone_size j_call v_call cdr3_aa cdr3_nt
NA NA TRBJ1-2 TRBV7-2 CASSLGTATNYGYTF TGTGCCAGCAGCTTAGGGACAGCAACTAACTATGGCTACACCTTC
NA NA TRBJ2-5 TRBV2 CASSGLGVETQYF TGTGCCAGCAGTGGGTTAGGGGTGGAGACCCAGTACTTC
TRBD2 NA TRBJ2-7 TRBV7-6 CASSLRVWTSGFSSYEQYF TGTGCCAGCAGCTTAAGGGTGTGGACTAGCGGGTTTAGCTCCTACGAGCAGTACTTC
TRBD2 NA TRBJ2-3 TRBV7-3 CASSLGPAGGGTDTQYF TGTGCCAGCAGCTTAGGGCCGGCGGGGGGCGGCACAGATACGCAGTATTTT
NA once TRBJ2-1 TRBV18 CASSLPGAGGIAGAHYLYYNEQFF TGTGCCAGCTCACTGCCGGGGGCCGGGGGAATCGCGGGGGCCCACTACCTCTACTACAATGAGCAGTTCTTC
NA NA TRBJ1-2 TRBV5-1 CASSLEQGPLNYGYTF TGCGCCAGCAGCTTGGAGCAGGGGCCCCTTAACTATGGCTACACCTTC
NA NA TRBJ2-2 TRBV10-3 CAISESRTSNTGELFF TGTGCCATCAGTGAGTCAAGGACTTCAAACACCGGGGAGCTGTTTTTT
TRBD2 NA TRBJ2-3 TRBV6-1 CASSARLAASTDTQYF TGTGCCAGCAGTGCGAGACTAGCGGCTAGCACAGATACGCAGTATTTT
TRBD1 NA TRBJ1-1 TRBV19 CASSKGTGGSTEAFF TGTGCCAGTAGCAAGGGGACAGGGGGCTCCACTGAAGCTTTCTTT
TRBD1 NA TRBJ1-2 TRBV18 CASSPRQGEGYTF TGTGCCAGCTCACCCCGGCAGGGGGAAGGCTACACCTTC
NA once TRBJ1-2 TRBV29-1 CSVVDWGYGYTF TGCAGCGTCGTGGACTGGGGCTATGGCTACACCTTC
NA NA TRBJ2-7 TRBV7-2 CASSPAYEQYF TGTGCCAGCAGCCCCGCCTACGAGCAGTACTTC
NA NA TRBJ2-3 TRBV7-2 CASSPEVGTDTQYF TGTGCCAGCAGCCCCGAGGTGGGCACAGATACGCAGTATTTT
TRBD1 NA TRBJ1-2 TRBV6-5 CASRRQGERYGYTF TGTGCCAGCAGGCGACAGGGGGAACGGTATGGCTACACCTTC
TRBD1 NA TRBJ2-3 TRBV29-1 CSVQEGGVWTDTQYF TGCAGCGTTCAGGAAGGGGGCGTCTGGACAGATACGCAGTATTTT
TRBD1 NA TRBJ2-5 TRBV4-2 CASSPTGYGETQYF TGTGCCAGCAGCCCGACAGGGTACGGAGAGACCCAGTACTTC
TRBD1 NA TRBJ1-6 TRBV11-2 CASSSTGTGGIPLHF TGTGCCAGCAGCTCCACCGGGACAGGGGGCATCCCCCTCCACTTT
TRBD2 NA TRBJ2-2 TRBV5-1 CASSLVAGVSGELFF TGCGCCAGCAGCTTGGTAGCGGGAGTTAGCGGGGAGCTGTTTTTT
NA NA TRBJ1-2 TRBV5-4 CASSPGGQLYGYTF TGTGCCAGCAGCCCGGGGGGGCAGCTCTATGGCTACACCTTC
TRBD2 NA TRBJ2-3 TRBV19 CASSSGTSGVSTDTQYF TGTGCCAGTAGTTCCGGGACTAGCGGGGTTAGCACAGATACGCAGTATTTT
TRBD1 NA TRBJ1-5 TRBV19 CATAGTGNMENHKPQHF TGTGCCACCGCCGGGACAGGGAATATGGAGAATCACAAGCCCCAGCATTTT
NA once TRBJ2-1 TRBV18 CASSPPVSSYNEQFF TGTGCCAGCTCACCGCCGGTGAGCTCCTACAATGAGCAGTTCTTC
TRBD1 NA TRBJ1-2 TRBV27 CASSRWGQGAGGYGYTF TGTGCCAGCAGTCGGTGGGGACAAGGCGCAGGGGGCTATGGCTACACCTTC
NA NA TRBJ1-3 TRBV18 CASSPPGVTGNTIYF TGTGCCAGCTCACCACCCGGGGTAACTGGAAACACCATATATTTT
NA few TRBJ1-1 TRBV3-1/TRBV3-2 CASSQIMNTEAFF TGTGCCAGCAGCCAAATCATGAACACTGAAGCTTTCTTT
NA NA TRBJ1-5 TRBV4-1 CASSQDHRGNQPQHF TGCGCCAGCAGCCAAGATCATCGGGGCAATCAGCCCCAGCATTTT
NA NA TRBJ1-2 TRBV7-3 CASSLGRGREYGYTF TGTGCCAGCAGCTTAGGCAGGGGACGCGAGTATGGCTACACCTTC
NA NA TRBJ1-2 TRBV7-9 CASSRILSGTYGYTF TGTGCCAGCAGCCGGATACTAAGCGGGACCTATGGCTACACCTTC
TRBD1 NA TRBJ2-5 TRBV7-2 CASSTLSRGFQETQYF TGTGCCAGCAGCACCCTAAGCAGGGGGTTTCAAGAGACCCAGTACTTC
NA NA TRBJ2-1 TRBV11-2 CASSFGSSYNEQFF TGTGCCAGCAGCTTTGGTAGCTCCTACAATGAGCAGTTCTTC
TRBD1 NA TRBJ1-2 TRBV19 CASSTRTGRGYTF TGTGCCAGTAGTACCCGGACAGGAAGAGGCTACACCTTC
TRBD1 NA TRBJ1-2 TRBV4-1 CASSQPGQRNYGYTF TGCGCCAGCAGCCAGCCGGGACAGCGAAACTATGGCTACACCTTC
TRBD1 NA TRBJ1-1 TRBV7-2 CASSSRQGPNTEAFF TGTGCCAGCAGCTCAAGACAGGGTCCGAACACTGAAGCTTTCTTT
TRBD1 NA TRBJ1-1 TRBV19 CASSKWARGQDTEAFF TGTGCCAGTAGTAAGTGGGCGAGGGGGCAGGACACTGAAGCTTTCTTT
TRBD1 NA TRBJ1-2 TRBV7-9 CASAQGAVGYTF TGTGCCAGCGCACAGGGGGCCGTTGGCTACACCTTC
NA NA TRBJ2-1 TRBV19 CASSISEGSEQFF TGTGCCAGTAGTATTTCCGAGGGTAGTGAGCAGTTCTTC
NA NA TRBJ2-7 TRBV28 CASRLDYEQYF TGTGCCAGCAGACTAGACTACGAGCAGTACTTC
TRBD1 few TRBJ1-2 TRBV3-1/TRBV3-2 CASLGSQGDYTF TGTGCCAGCCTAGGGTCCCAGGGGGACTACACCTTC
TRBD1 NA TRBJ1-1 TRBV6-6 CASSSGTGRGNTEAFF TGTGCCAGCAGTTCCGGGACAGGGAGAGGGAACACTGAAGCTTTCTTT
TRBD1 once TRBJ1-1 TRBV6-5 CASSYSTGMNTEAFF TGTGCCAGCAGTTACTCGACAGGGATGAACACTGAAGCTTTCTTT
NA NA TRBJ1-1 TRBV19 CASSMLTLNTEAFF TGTGCCAGTAGTATGTTAACTCTGAACACTGAAGCTTTCTTT
TRBD2 NA TRBJ2-7 TRBV7-6 CASSLSPVGTRISEQYF TGTGCCAGCAGCTTAAGTCCTGTTGGGACTAGGATAAGCGAGCAGTACTTC
NA NA TRBJ2-2 TRBV12-3/TRBV12-4 CASSPLAGELFF TGTGCCAGCAGCCCCCTAGCCGGGGAGCTGTTTTTT
NA NA TRBJ1-1 TRBV11-3 CASSLQGWENTEAFF TGTGCCAGCAGCTTACAGGGGTGGGAGAACACTGAAGCTTTCTTT
NA NA TRBJ2-6 TRBV18 CASSLGSGANVLTF TGTGCCAGCTCCCTCGGGAGTGGGGCCAACGTCCTGACTTTC
TRBD2 NA TRBJ2-3 TRBV18 CASSRGTSGLGTDTQYF TGTGCCAGCTCACGGGGGACTAGCGGACTGGGCACAGATACGCAGTATTTT
TRBD2 NA TRBJ2-1 TRBV4-3 CASSQGLAGYNEQFF TGCGCCAGCAGCCAAGGACTAGCGGGATACAATGAGCAGTTCTTC
NA NA TRBJ1-2 TRBV6-5 CASSYIGANYGYTF TGTGCCAGCAGTTACATCGGAGCTAACTATGGCTACACCTTC
TRBD1 many TRBJ2-7 TRBV7-9 CASSSRQGAATYEQYF TGTGCCAGCAGCTCAAGACAGGGGGCCGCCACGTACGAGCAGTACTTC
TRBD2 NA TRBJ2-7 TRBV3-1/TRBV3-2 CASSQVSGGPYEQYF TGTGCCAGCAGCCAAGTTAGCGGGGGCCCCTACGAGCAGTACTTC
TRBD1 NA TRBJ2-7 TRBV19 CASSIKGTGPAEQYF TGTGCCAGTAGTATTAAAGGGACAGGCCCGGCCGAGCAGTACTTC
NA NA TRBJ1-1 TRBV7-2 CASSLTWNTEAFF TGTGCCAGCAGCTTGACATGGAACACTGAAGCTTTCTTT
NA NA TRBJ2-3 TRBV5-8 CASSLVQTDTQYF TGTGCCAGCAGCTTGGTACAGACAGATACGCAGTATTTT